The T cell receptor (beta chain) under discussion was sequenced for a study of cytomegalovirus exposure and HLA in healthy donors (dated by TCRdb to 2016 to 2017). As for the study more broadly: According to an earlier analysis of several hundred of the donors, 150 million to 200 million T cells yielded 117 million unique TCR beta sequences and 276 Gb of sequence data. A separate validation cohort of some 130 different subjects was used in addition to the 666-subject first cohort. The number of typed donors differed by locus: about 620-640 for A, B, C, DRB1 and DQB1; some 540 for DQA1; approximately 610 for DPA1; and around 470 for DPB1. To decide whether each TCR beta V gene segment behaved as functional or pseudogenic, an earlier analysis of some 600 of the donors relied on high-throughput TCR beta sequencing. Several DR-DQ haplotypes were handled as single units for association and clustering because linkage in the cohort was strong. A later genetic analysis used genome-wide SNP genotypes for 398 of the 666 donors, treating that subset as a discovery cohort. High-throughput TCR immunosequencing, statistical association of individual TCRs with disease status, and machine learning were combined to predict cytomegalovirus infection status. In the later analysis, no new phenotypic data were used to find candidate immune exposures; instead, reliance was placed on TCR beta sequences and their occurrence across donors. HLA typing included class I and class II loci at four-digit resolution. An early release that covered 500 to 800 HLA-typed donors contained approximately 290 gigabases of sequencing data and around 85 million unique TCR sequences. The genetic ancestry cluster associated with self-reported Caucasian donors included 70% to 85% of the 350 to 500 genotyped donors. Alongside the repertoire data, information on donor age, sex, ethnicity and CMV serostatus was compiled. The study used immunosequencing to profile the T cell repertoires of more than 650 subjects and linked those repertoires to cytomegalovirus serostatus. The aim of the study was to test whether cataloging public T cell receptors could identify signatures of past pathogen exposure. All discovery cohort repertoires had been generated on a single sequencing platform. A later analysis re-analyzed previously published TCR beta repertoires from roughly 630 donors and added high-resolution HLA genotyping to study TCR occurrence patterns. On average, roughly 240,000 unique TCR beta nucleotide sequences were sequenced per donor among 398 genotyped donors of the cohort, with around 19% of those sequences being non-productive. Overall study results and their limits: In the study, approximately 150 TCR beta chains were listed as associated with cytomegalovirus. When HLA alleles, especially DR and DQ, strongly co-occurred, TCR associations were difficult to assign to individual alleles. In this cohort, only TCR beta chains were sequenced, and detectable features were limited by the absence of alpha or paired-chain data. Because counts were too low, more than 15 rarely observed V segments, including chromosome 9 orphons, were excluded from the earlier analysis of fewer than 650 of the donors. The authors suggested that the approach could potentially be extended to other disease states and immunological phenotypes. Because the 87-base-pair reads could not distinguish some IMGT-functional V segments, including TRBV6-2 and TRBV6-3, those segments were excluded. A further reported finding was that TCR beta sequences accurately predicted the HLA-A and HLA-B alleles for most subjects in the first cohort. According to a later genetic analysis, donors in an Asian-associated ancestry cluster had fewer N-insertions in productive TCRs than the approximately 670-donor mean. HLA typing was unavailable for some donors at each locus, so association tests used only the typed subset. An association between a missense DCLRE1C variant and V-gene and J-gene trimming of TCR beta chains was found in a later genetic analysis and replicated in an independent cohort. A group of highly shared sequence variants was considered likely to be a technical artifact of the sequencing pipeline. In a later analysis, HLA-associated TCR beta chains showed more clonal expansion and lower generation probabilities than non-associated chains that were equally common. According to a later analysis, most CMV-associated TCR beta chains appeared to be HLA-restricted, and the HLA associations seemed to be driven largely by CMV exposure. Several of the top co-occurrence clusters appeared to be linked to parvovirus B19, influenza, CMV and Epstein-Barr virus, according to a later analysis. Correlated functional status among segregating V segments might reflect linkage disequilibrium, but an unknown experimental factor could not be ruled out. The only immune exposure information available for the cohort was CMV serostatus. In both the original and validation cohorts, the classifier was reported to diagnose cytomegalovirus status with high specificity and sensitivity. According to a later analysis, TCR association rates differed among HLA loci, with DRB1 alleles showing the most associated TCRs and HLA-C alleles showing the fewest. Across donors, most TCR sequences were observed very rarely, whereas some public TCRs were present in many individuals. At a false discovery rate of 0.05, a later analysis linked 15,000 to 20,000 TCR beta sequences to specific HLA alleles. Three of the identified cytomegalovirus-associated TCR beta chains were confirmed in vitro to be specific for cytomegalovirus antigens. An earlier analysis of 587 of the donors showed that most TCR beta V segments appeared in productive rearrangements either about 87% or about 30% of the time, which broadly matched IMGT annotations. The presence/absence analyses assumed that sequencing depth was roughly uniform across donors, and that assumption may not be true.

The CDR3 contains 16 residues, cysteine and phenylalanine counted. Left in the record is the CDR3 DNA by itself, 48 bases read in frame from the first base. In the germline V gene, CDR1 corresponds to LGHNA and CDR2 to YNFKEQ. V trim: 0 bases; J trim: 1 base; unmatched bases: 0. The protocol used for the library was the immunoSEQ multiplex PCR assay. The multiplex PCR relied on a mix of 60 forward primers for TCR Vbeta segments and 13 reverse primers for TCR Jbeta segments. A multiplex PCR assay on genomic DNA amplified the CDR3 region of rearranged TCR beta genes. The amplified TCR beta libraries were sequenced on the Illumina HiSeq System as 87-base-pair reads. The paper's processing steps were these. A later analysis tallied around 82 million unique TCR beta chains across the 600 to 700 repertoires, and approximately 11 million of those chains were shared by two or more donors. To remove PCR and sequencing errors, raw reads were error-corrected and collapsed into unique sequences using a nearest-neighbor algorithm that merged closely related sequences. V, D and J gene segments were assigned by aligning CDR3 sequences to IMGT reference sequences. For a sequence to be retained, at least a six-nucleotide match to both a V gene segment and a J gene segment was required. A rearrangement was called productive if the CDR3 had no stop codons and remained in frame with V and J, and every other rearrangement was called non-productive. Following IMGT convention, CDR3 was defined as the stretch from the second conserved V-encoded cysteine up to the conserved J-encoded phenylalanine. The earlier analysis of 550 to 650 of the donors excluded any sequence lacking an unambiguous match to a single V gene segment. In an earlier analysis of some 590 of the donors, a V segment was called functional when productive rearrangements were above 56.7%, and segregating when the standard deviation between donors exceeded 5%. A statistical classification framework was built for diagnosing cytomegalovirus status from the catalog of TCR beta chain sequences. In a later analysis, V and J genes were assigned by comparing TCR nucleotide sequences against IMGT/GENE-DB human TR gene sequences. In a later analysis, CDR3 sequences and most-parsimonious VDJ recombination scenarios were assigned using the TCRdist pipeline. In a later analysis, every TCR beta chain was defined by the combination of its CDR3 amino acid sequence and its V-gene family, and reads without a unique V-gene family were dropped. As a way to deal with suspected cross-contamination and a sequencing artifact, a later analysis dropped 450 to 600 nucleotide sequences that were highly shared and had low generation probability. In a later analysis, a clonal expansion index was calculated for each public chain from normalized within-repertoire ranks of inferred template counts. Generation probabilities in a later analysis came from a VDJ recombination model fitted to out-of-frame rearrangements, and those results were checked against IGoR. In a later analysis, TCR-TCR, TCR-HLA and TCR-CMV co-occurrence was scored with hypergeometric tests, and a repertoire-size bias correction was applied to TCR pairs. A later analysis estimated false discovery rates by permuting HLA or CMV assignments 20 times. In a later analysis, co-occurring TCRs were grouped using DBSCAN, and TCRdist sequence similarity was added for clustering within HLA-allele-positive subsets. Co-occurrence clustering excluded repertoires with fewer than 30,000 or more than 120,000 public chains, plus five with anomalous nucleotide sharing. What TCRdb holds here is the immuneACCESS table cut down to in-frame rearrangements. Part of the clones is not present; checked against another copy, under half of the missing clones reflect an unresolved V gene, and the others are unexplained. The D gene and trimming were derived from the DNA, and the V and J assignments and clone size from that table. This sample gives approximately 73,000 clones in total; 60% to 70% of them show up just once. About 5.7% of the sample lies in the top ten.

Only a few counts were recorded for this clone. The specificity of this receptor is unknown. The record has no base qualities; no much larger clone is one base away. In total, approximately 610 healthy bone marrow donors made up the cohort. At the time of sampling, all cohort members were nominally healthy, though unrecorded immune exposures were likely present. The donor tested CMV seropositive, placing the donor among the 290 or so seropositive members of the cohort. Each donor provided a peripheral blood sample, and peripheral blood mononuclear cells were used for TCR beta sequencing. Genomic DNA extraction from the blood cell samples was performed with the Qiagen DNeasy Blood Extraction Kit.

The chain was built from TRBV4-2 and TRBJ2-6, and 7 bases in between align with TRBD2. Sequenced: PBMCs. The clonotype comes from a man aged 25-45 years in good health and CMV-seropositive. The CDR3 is CASSQEAGSGANVLTF. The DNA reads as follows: TGTGCCAGCAGCCAAGAAGCGGGGTCTGGGGCCAACGTCCTGACTTTC.